Included here is one T cell receptor beta chain sequence, with context. There is no known antigen for this receptor. No clone much larger than this one lies a single base away; base qualities are absent. The data belong to a study of beta chain features in type 1 diabetes (dated by TCRdb to between 2018 and 2020). At the level of the whole study: Mean age, gender distribution, total cell number and subset yield were not different between patients and healthy donors. Regulatory and stem cell-like memory subsets were obtained from only 8 patients and about 8 healthy donors, while naive and central memory subsets were obtained from all 30 or so donors. Across all samples, some 99 million sorted cells were examined, and cell number per subset correlated strongly with RNA yield. The study compared TCRB repertoires of sorted circulating CD4+ T cell subsets between recently diagnosed type 1 diabetes patients and matched healthy donors. Overall results and qualifications from the work: HLA sub-analyses involved small numbers of individuals, so any influence of HLA type on TCRB rearrangement remained unresolved. The naive, central memory and regulatory TCRB repertoires appeared to resemble one another more closely among patients than among healthy donors. At VDJ recombination sites, patients with type 1 diabetes made fewer insertions and deleted more nucleotides, a pattern implying thymic rearrangement abnormalities. PCR might favor shorter templates, but patient and control samples were amplified and corrected together, so any skew would affect both groups equally. In all four CD4+ subsets, TCRB CDR3 length was moderately but significantly shorter in type 1 diabetes patients. Because cDNA was sequenced instead of genomic DNA, activated cells with high expression could be over-represented, although the groups did not differ in activation or CD3 levels.

From its cysteine to its phenylalanine, the CDR3 spans 14 amino acids. Only the CDR3 portion is preserved as DNA: 42 bases, with reading frame beginning at the first base. Based on the germline V gene, the CDR1 and CDR2 sequences are MNHEY and SVGAGI. V is pruned by 5 bases and J by 2 bases, leaving 3 bases of the junction without a gene match. Each donor gave one peripheral blood draw, approximately 110 mL on average, collected into heparinised tubes. Naive, central memory, regulatory and stem cell-like memory CD4+ T cells were sorted on a BD FACSAria II using a panel including CD45RO, CCR7, CD25, CD127, CD95 and CD27. Purity was above 95% for every sorted population. Right away, PBMCs were isolated by Lymphoprep density gradient centrifugation and were stained directly, with no culture step. So that batch effects would be minimized, each experiment stained and sorted samples in pairs, pairing one healthy donor with one patient.

All of the isolated RNA was reverse transcribed with the High Capacity cDNA Reverse Transcription Kit, so expressed TCRB transcripts were sequenced. Deep immunoSEQ sequencing was performed on naive, central memory and regulatory T cell samples, with an average of approximately 3.9 million total reads per sample. Sorted cells were lysed in RLT buffer, and RNA was extracted using DNase-treated RNeasy Micro or Mini kits according to cell number. To prevent cross-contamination, every cell subset was processed on its own, while patient and healthy donor samples were processed together. The immunoSEQ multiplex PCR was used to amplify TCRB sequences from cDNA, yielding 87-bp fragments that span the CDR3 region. Sequencing of the amplicons was done on the Illumina HiSeq platform. As for the original processing: Synthetic template baselines were used to correct PCR bias computationally, reads within Hamming distance 2 were collapsed together, and singletons that could not be merged were discarded. By aligning reads against IMGT, V, D and J genes, CDR3 length, and insertions or deletions at six rearrangement sites were assigned. Within each subset, clonotype counts were normalized to sorted cell number, and only after that were true diversity and Gini coefficients computed with the tcR R package. Repertoire sharing was quantified using the overlap coefficient calculated on TCRB nucleotide sequences. As a proxy for the pre-selection repertoire, out-of-frame TCRB sequences from naive cells were analyzed. TCRdb holds this immuneACCESS table with in-frame rearrangements only. Some clones are missing; in checked studies, unresolved V genes explain under half, and the rest has no known cause. V and J calls and clone size are those listed in that table; D and trimming were worked out from the DNA. The sample table shows 970,000 or so clones, and roughly a sixth are seen once. Roughly 0.025% of the sample lies in the top ten.

Material for sequencing was naive CD4+ T cells from blood. Interpreted using the paper, the cell subset or site label stands for: true naive CD4+ T cells. The chain was built from TRBV6-5 and TRBJ2-5; TRBD1 agrees with 9 junctional bases. This TCR derives from a woman under 30 in good health. This receptor carries the CDR3 CASSQDRGQETQYF. The DNA reads as follows: TGTGCCAGCAGTCAGGACAGGGGACAAGAGACCCAGTACTTC.